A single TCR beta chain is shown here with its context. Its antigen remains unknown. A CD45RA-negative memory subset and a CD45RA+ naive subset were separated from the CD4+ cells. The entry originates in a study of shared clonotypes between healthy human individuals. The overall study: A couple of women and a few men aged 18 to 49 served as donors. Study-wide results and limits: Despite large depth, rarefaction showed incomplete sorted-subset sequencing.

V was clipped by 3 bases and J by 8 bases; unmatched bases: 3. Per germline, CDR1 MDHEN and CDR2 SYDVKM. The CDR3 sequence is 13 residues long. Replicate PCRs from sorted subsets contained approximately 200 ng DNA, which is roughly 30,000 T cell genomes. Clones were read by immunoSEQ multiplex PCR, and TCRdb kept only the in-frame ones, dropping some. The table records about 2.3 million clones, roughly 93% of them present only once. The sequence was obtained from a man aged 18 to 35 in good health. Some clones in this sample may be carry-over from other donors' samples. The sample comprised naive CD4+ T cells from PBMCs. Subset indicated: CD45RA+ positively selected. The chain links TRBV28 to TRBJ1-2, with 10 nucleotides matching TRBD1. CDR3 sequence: CASSLTGGTGYTF. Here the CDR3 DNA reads TGTGCCAGCAGTTTGACAGGGGGCACGGGCTACACCTTC.